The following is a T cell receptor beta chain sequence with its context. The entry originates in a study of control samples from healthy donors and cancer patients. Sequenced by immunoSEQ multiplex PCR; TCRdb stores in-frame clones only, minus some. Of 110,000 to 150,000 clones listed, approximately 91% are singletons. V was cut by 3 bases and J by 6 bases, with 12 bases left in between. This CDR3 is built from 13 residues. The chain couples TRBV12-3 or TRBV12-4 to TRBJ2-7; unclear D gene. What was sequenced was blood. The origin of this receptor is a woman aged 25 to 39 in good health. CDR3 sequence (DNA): TGTGCCAGCAGTTTCGACCGTAGGACCGAGCAGTACTTC. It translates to CASSFDRRTEQYF.